This TCR beta chain was observed in a study of CD8+ T cells in alopecia areata (dated by TCRdb to the late 2010s). For the study in its entirety: The treated patients took part in an open-label pilot trial in which moderate-to-severe alopecia areata was treated with oral tofacitinib at 5 to 10 mg twice daily. Patients received tofacitinib for 6 to 18 months and were then followed off drug for 6 months to check for delayed response and recurrence. High-throughput TCRbeta sequencing was used to examine T cell clonal expansion in alopecia areata in both the C3H/HeJ mouse model and human patients. In humans, TCRbeta sequencing was performed on scalp tissue and on sorted CD4+ and CD8+ peripheral blood T cells from healthy controls and from patients with patchy or totalis/universalis alopecia areata. Biopsies were taken from tofacitinib-treated patients at baseline and at 4 and 24 weeks of treatment, and a later scalp biopsy was taken in several of the tofacitinib-treated patients. Clonality in the scalp was compared among normal scalp (n=4), patchy alopecia areata scalp (n=8), and alopecia totalis/universalis scalp (n=8). The RNA source kit depended on sample type: the PAXgene miRNA kit for fixed scalp, the miRNeasy kit for PBMCs, and the RNeasy kit for mouse skin. immunoSEQ multiplex PCR using 35 Vbeta forward primers and 13 Jbeta reverse primers was used to amplify TCRbeta CDR3 regions. What the study reported, not specific to this receptor: Unlike mouse skin, where gammadelta T cells dominate, normal human skin contains resident alphabeta T cells that get sequenced too, which complicates analysis of the scalp TCR repertoire. Compared with normal scalp, lesional scalp, particularly in alopecia totalis/universalis, had higher clonality and more expanded CD8+ clones, which suggests antigenic drive. TCR sequences shared between patients were less clear than in mice, possibly partly because of HLA diversity in the patient population.

Library preparation was by the immunoSEQ multiplex PCR assay. To provide template for TCR sequencing, every sample had RNA extracted and reverse transcribed into cDNA. First-strand cDNA was synthesized with SuperScript III using a 2:1 mix of oligo-dT and random hexamers. A synthetic immune receptor repertoire was used to gauge amplification bias, and whatever bias remained was removed computationally. On the authors' methods: Raw reads were preprocessed for error removal, and CDR3 was defined according to IMGT conventions as running from the conserved cysteine to phenylalanine. To get clonality, Shannon entropy was normalized by log2 of the number of productive unique TCRs and the result was subtracted from 1. CD4 or CD8 identity of scalp clones was inferred by cross-referencing scalp TCRbeta sequences with sorted blood CD4 and CD8 repertoires. The source is immuneACCESS, and TCRdb retained only in-frame sequences with V and J called. Part of the clones is not carried over; for the studies checked, unresolved V genes explain less than half of this, and the remainder is unexplained. Clone size and V and J calls were adopted from that table, with D and trimming inferred from the DNA. The sample table holds 110,000 to 150,000 clones, of which about 60% were seen once. The top ten clones comprise 5% to 7% of the sample.

Interpreted using the paper, the time point label stands for: baseline before oral tofacitinib. Peripheral blood and lesional scalp punch biopsies were obtained from patients with alopecia areata. PBMCs were isolated by density centrifugation and stained for CD3, CD4 and CD8, after which CD4+ and CD8+ T cells were sorted on a FACSAria. This clone was counted only a few times. Its target antigen remains unknown. Base qualities are missing; no much larger clone stands one base away. The sample was CD4+ T cells sorted from blood, taken at week 0. The TCR originated in a human donor with alopecia areata.

This receptor carries the CDR3 CASSEAREGLQPQHF. The nucleotide sequence is TGTGCCAGCAGTGAAGCGCGAGAGGGGTTGCAGCCCCAGCATTTT. The chain uses TRBV2 and TRBJ1-5; tentative D gene TRBD1, with 5 bases matching. Between the V and J ends, shortened by 0 bases and 7 bases respectively, the junction contains 13 bases. The CDR3, from cysteine to phenylalanine, totals 15 residues. The only DNA kept is the CDR3, 45 bases in frame from the first base. Sequences SNHLY (CDR1) and FYNNEI (CDR2) are obtained from the germline V gene.